Reported below is one TCR beta chain. Its antigen is currently unknown. Naive CD8 cells, CD45RO-negative and positively selected for CCR7, excluded terminally differentiated effector memory CD45RA+ cells. TCRdb's table, derived via immunoSEQ multiplex PCR, lists solely in-frame clones and lacks some. The profile shows over 750,000 clones, roughly 96% of them singletons. The V end was cut by 4 bases, the J end by 5 bases, with 16 bases between. This CDR3 is built from 15 residues. These data originate in a study of shared clonotypes between healthy human individuals. Study-level information: Three plates were used per donor for CD4 naive, three for CD4 memory, two for CD8 naive and one for CD8 memory. Study-level findings and limits: Clonotypes which were not shared had lower generation probabilities than clonotypes that all four donors shared.

The sequenced sample consisted of naive CD8+ T cells sorted from blood. The receptor was derived from a young man in good health. The chain employs TRBV5-3 and TRBJ2-1; D may correspond to TRBD1 or TRBD2 (7 bases each). TRBV5-3 is treated as an ORF (open reading frame) with a function not yet certain. The CDR3: CARSRKRDRHNEQFF. DNA of the CDR3: TGTGCCAGAAGCAGAAAGCGGGACAGACACAATGAGCAGTTCTTC.